A single sample gave rise to the 28 T cell receptor beta chains below, sequenced in a study of CXCR3-negative and CXCR3-positive naive CD8 T cells. Through 5' RACE with UMI labels, the TRB cDNA libraries were prepared. From its re-call of the 5' RACE reads, TCRdb lists each CDR3 protein once, without DNA. The sample table includes approximately 5,000 distinct CDR3 sequences. Sequenced material: naive CXCR3- CD8+ T cells from blood. Indicated subset: CD45RO-CCR7+CD27+CD95- naive CD8+ T cells lacking CXCR3 (TNR3-). All receptors come from a human donor in good health. Some clones in this sample may be carry-over from other donors' samples.

Measured by frequency, this clonotype is medium-sized (0.01 to 0.1%). The chain links TRBV29-1 to TRBJ1-3; TCRdb proposes TRBD1, but this gene call is untestable without DNA. Germline-derived CDR1 and CDR2 are SQVTM and ANQGSEA. This CDR3 has 14 residues. CDR3 in amino acids: CSVRVWDRGNTIYF. The entire variable domain, with the rest obtained from reference TRBV29-1 and TRBJ1-3, is as follows: SAVISQKPSRDICQRGTSLTIQCQVDSQVTMMFWYRQQPGQSLTLIATANQGSEATYESGFVIDKFPISRPNLTFSTLTVSNMSPEDSSIYLCSVRVWDRGNTIYFGEGSWLTVV.

The chain links TRBV10-3 to TRBJ2-3. Germline V gene sequence: CDR1 ENHRY, CDR2 SYGVKD. The CDR3 covers 15 residues. The CDR3 protein is CAISEWLASTDTQYF.

The chain uses TRBV29-1 and TRBJ2-7; there is no DNA to check the TCRdb D call of TRBD1. Germline lookup yields CDR1 SQVTM and CDR2 ANQGSEA. The CDR3 is 12 amino acids. The CDR3 region is CSVEPGFGEQYF.

The chain has TRBV11-1 and TRBJ2-2; the D call of TRBD1 rests on TCRdb alone, since no DNA is present to check it. Germline V gene sequence: CDR1 SGHAT, CDR2 FQDESV (reference sequence). This CDR3 is built from 15 residues. CDR3 amino acids: CASSLALGERRELFF.

This clonotype is medium-sized (0.01 to 0.1%) by frequency. The chain couples TRBV5-5 to TRBJ2-1; TCRdb returns TRBD1, unconfirmable since there is no DNA. From germline, CDR1 is SGHKS and CDR2 YYEKEE (reference sequence). The CDR3 has 13 residues. The CDR3 protein is CASSDPLYNEQFF.

This clonotype is labeled medium-sized based on frequency. The chain joins TRBV21-1 to TRBJ2-7; TCRdb names TRBD1, which stays unverified in the absence of DNA. TRBV21-1 is a documented pseudogene. This CDR3 contains 17 residues. This CDR3 reads CASTNKGTGGPSYEQYF.

This chain links TRBV20-1 with TRBJ2-1. CDR1 is DFQATT, CDR2 SNEGSKA, per germline (reference sequence). This CDR3 region has 13 residues. CDR3 region: CSAGLSGFNEQFF.

Frequency places this clonotype as medium-sized (0.01 to 0.1%). The J gene is TRBJ1-4, the V gene TRBV25-1. The CDR3 is made up of 15 amino acids. Germline V lookup: CDR1 MGHDK, CDR2 SYGVNS. The CDR3 here is CASSEGLSTNEKLFF.

According to its frequency, this clonotype is medium-sized. V usage is TRBV29-1 and J usage is TRBJ2-7; TCRdb proposes TRBD2, but this gene call is untestable without DNA. This CDR3 has 15 amino acids. The germline gives CDR1 SQVTM, CDR2 ANQGSEA. The CDR3 loop reads CSVEIRLAGAYEQYF.

Measured by frequency, this clonotype is large. The CDR3: CASSSGYRPSNQPQHF. The V gene is TRBV3-1, the J gene TRBJ1-5; TCRdb's assignment of TRBD1 cannot be checked, as there is no DNA. CDR3 length equals 16 residues. Germline-derived CDR1 and CDR2 are LGHDT and YNNKEL (reference sequence).

This rearrangement joins TRBV14 to TRBJ2-1; with no DNA, the TCRdb D assignment of TRBD1 cannot be verified. This CDR3 spans 14 amino acids. Germline CDR1 and CDR2: SGHDN and FVKESK. CDR3 sequence reads: CASSHSGVGNEQFF.

According to its frequency, this clonotype is large (0.1 to 1%). This chain uses TRBV9 with TRBJ1-6; as DNA is missing, the TRBD1 call by TCRdb cannot be tested. Germline CDR1 and CDR2: SGDLS and YYNGEE. The CDR3 extends over 14 amino acids. CDR3 protein: CASSAERDRAALHF.

Measured by frequency, this clonotype is medium-sized. This rearrangement joins TRBV6-5 to TRBJ1-1. Germline values: CDR1 MNHEY, CDR2 SVGAGI. CDR3 length: 13 residues. CDR3 residues: CASTHRRNTEAFF.

This clonotype is classed as medium-sized by frequency. The genes are TRBV20-1 and TRBJ1-1; the D call from TCRdb, TRBD1, cannot be confirmed without DNA. The CDR3 contains 15 residues. Germline V gives CDR1 DFQATT, CDR2 SNEGSKA (reference sequence). The CDR3 protein is CSASPGTGGFTEAFF.

The chain recombines TRBV7-3 with TRBJ2-3; TCRdb proposes TRBD2, but this gene call is untestable without DNA. Per the germline V gene, CDR1 is SGHTA and CDR2 is FQGTGA. The CDR3 length is 13 residues. The CDR3 is CASSLTGPDTQYF.

The chain employs TRBV7-9 and TRBJ2-2. This CDR3 contains 14 residues. Germline V gives CDR1 SEHNR, CDR2 FQNEAQ (reference sequence). The CDR3 here is CASSLVANTGELFF. Based on the CDR3 plus reference TRBV7-9 and TRBJ2-2, the full variable domain is DTGVSQNPRHKITKRGQNVTFRCDPISEHNRLYWYRQTLGQGPEFLTYFQNEAQLEKSRLLSDRFSAERPKGSFSTLEIQRTEQGDSAMYLCASSLVANTGELFFGEGSRLTVL.

This clonotype is identified as medium-sized (0.01 to 0.1%) from frequency. The chain is built from TRBV27 and TRBJ2-1; TCRdb calls TRBD1, which cannot be checked without DNA. Germline lookup yields CDR1 MNHEY and CDR2 SMNVEV (reference sequence). The CDR3 loop spans 17 amino acids. CDR3 region: CASSRSGRDRTLNEQFF.

By frequency, this clonotype registers medium-sized. The CDR3 sequence is CSVEQGNCVDSIATNEKLFF. J is TRBJ1-4 and V is TRBV29-1; TCRdb designates TRBD1, a call that cannot be tested without DNA. The CDR3 is 20 residues long. Germline V lookup: CDR1 SQVTM, CDR2 ANQGSEA.

This clonotype registers large by frequency. V usage is TRBV28 and J usage is TRBJ1-2; TCRdb's D call of TRBD1 is untestable without DNA. The CDR3 runs 16 residues. Germline V gene sequence: CDR1 MDHEN, CDR2 SYDVKM. The CDR3 protein is CASSLPGQEFNYGYTF.

Measured by frequency, this clonotype is medium-sized. This chain connects TRBV6-5 to TRBJ1-1. Germline V gene data show CDR1 as MNHEY and CDR2 as SVGAGI. The CDR3 extends over 13 amino acids. CDR3 sequence: CASSPNRNTEAFF.

The V gene is TRBV27, the J gene TRBJ2-7; TCRdb picks TRBD1, but there is no DNA to check that call. Germline V gives CDR1 MNHEY, CDR2 SMNVEV (reference sequence). This CDR3 has 13 amino acids. The CDR3 here is CASSPGRVDEQYF.

Frequency places this clonotype as medium-sized. V and J are TRBV4-1 and TRBJ2-5; TCRdb designates TRBD2, a call that cannot be tested without DNA. Germline V CDR1 and CDR2: MGHRA, YSYEKL. CDR3 length: 15 residues. This chain's CDR3 is CASSQDTGTRPTQYF.

This clonotype shows up as medium-sized by frequency. The chain recombines TRBV20-1 with TRBJ1-5. The germline V gene has CDR1 DFQATT and CDR2 SNEGSKA (reference sequence). The CDR3 totals 15 residues. CDR3 sequence reads: CSARDHPMPNQPQHF.

According to its frequency, this clonotype is medium-sized. The chain employs TRBV7-3 and TRBJ2-1; TCRdb gives TRBD2 as the D gene, but with no DNA this cannot be confirmed. The CDR3 loop spans 20 amino acids. The V gene's germline CDR1 is SGHTA and CDR2 FQGTGA. The CDR3: CASSATGLAGGHLPSNEQFF.

Judged by frequency, this clonotype is medium-sized (0.01 to 0.1%). The chain is built from TRBV7-2 and TRBJ2-7. CDR3 size: 15 residues. Germline V CDR1 and CDR2: SGHTA, FQGNSA. The CDR3 is CASSLGGELSHEQYF.

The chain links TRBV7-2 to TRBJ2-4; TCRdb outputs TRBD1, but without DNA this stays unchecked. There are 12 residues in the CDR3. Germline values: CDR1 SGHTA, CDR2 FQGNSA. CDR3 residues: CASSWGFNIQYF.

The V call is TRBV28, the J call TRBJ2-5; the D call from TCRdb, TRBD2, cannot be confirmed without DNA. CDR1 is MDHEN and CDR2 is SYDVKM in the germline V gene. The CDR3 sequence is 15 residues long. CDR3: CASSSRLADQETQYF.

The J gene is TRBJ2-3, the V gene TRBV2; as DNA is missing, the TRBD1 call by TCRdb cannot be tested. CDR3 size: 14 residues. The germline CDR1 and CDR2 sequences are SNHLY and FYNNEI. The CDR3 protein is CASSPGQGTDTQYF.